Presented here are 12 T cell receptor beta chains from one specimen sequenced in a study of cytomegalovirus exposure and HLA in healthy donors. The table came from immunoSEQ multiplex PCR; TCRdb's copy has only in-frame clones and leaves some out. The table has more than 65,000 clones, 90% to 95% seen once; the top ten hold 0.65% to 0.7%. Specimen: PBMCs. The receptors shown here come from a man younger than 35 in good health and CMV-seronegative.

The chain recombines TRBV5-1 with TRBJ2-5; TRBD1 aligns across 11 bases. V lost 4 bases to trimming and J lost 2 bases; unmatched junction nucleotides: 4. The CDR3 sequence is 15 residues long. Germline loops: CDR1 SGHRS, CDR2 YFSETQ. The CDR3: CASSPDRGLQETQYF. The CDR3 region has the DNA TGCGCCAGCAGCCCGGACAGGGGGCTACAAGAGACCCAGTACTTC.

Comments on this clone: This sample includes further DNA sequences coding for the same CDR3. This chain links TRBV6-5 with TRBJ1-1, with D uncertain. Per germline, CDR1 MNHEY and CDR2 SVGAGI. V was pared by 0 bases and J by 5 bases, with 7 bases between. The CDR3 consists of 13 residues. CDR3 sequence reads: CASSYSRGTEAFF. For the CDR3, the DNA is TGTGCCAGCAGTTACTCTCGGGGAACTGAAGCTTTCTTT.

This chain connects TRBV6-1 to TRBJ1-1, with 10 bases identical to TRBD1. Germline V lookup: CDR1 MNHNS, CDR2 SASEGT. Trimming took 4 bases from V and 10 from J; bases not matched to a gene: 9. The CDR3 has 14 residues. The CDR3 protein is CASSGQDRGQVAFF. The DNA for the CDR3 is TGTGCCAGCAGTGGTCAAGACAGGGGGCAGGTAGCTTTCTTT.

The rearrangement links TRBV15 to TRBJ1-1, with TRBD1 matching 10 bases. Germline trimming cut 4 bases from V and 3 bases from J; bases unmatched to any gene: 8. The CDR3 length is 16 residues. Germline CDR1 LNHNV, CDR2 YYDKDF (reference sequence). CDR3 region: CATSNRDRGKDTEAFF. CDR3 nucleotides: TGTGCCACCAGCAACCGGGACAGGGGTAAGGACACTGAAGCTTTCTTT.

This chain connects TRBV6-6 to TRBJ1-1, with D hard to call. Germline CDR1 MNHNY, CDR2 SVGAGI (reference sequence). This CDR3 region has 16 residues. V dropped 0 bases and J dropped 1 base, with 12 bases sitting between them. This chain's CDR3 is CASSYSVRAGNTEAFF. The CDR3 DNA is TGTGCCAGCAGTTACTCGGTGCGGGCAGGGAACACTGAAGCTTTCTTT.

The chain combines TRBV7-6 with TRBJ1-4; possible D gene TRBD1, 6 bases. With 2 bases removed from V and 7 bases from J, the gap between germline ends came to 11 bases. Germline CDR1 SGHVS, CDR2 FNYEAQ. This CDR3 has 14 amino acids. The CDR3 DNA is TGTGCCAGCAGCTTACAGGGGATCGGTGAAAAACTGTTTTTT. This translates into CASSLQGIGEKLFF.

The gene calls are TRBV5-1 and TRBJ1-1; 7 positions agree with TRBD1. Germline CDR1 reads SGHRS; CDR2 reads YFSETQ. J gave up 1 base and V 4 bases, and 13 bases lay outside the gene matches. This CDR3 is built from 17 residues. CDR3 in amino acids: CASSPREGARTNTEAFF. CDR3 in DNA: TGCGCCAGCAGCCCCCGAGAGGGGGCGCGAACGAACACTGAAGCTTTCTTT.

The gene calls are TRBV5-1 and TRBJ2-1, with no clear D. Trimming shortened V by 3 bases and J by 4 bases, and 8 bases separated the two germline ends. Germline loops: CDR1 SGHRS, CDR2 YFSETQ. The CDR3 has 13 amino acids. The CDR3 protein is CASSSAGYNEQFF. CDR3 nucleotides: TGCGCCAGCAGCTCGGCCGGGTACAATGAGCAGTTCTTC.

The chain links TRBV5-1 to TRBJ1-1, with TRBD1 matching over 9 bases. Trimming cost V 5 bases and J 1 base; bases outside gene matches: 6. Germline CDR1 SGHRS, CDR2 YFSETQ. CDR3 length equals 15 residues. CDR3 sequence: CASRRTGERNTEAFF. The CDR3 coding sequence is TGCGCCAGCAGACGGACAGGGGAGAGGAACACTGAAGCTTTCTTT.

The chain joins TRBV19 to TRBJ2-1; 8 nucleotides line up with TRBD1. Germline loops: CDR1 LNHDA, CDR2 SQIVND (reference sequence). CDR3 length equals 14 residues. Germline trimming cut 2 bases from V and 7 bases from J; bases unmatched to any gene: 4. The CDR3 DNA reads TGTGCCAGTAGTATATTGGACAGGGTGAATGAGCAGTTCTTC. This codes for CASSILDRVNEQFF.

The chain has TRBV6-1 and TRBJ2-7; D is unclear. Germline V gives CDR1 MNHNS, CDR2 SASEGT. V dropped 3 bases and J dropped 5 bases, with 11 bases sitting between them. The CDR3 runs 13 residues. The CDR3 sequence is CASSEVRKDEQYF. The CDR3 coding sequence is TGTGCCAGCAGTGAGGTCAGGAAGGACGAGCAGTACTTC.

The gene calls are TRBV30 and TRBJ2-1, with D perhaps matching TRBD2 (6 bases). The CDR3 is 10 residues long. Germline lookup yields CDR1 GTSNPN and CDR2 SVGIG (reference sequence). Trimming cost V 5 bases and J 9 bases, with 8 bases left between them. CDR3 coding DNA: TGTGCCTGGGGGCGGGGTGAGCAGTTCTTC. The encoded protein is CAWGRGEQFF. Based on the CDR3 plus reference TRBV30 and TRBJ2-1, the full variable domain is SQTIHQWPATLVQPVGSPLSLECTVEGTSNPNLYWYRQAAGRGLQLLFYSVGIGQISSEVPQNLSASRPQDRQFILSSKKLLLSDSGFYLCAWGRGEQFFGPGTRLTVL.